This record concerns one TCR beta chain sequence. Its antigen is as yet unknown. This sample was taken from a study of identical twins. Findings of the study overall: Fewer insertions were carried by abundant cord blood beta clonotypes, but none was seen in memory repertoires. The degree of excess twin sharing was weaker in beta out-of-frame sequences. Partly confounded zero-insertion analyses could result from invariant MAIT and iNKT cells.

The authors used template switching to add a universal primer site and gave cDNA unique molecular identifiers. A single record per CDR3 protein comes from TCRdb applying MiXCR to the 5' RACE reads. The repertoire holds some 1,700,000 distinct CDR3 sequences, 25% to 35% seen once, with about 0.3% in the top ten. The specimen sequenced was cord blood. The TCR originated in a newborn girl in good health.

The CDR3 reads CASSTTGGETEAFF. The CDR3 DNA follows: TGTGCCAGCTCTACAACAGGAGGGGAGACTGAAGCTTTCTTT. The genes are TRBV18 and TRBJ1-1; a weak D match, TRBD1 (5 bases). Germline V gene lookup returns CDR1 KGHSH and CDR2 LQKENI. The CDR3 is made up of 14 amino acids. V was shortened by 6 bases and J by 5 bases, with 16 bases between the two germline ends.